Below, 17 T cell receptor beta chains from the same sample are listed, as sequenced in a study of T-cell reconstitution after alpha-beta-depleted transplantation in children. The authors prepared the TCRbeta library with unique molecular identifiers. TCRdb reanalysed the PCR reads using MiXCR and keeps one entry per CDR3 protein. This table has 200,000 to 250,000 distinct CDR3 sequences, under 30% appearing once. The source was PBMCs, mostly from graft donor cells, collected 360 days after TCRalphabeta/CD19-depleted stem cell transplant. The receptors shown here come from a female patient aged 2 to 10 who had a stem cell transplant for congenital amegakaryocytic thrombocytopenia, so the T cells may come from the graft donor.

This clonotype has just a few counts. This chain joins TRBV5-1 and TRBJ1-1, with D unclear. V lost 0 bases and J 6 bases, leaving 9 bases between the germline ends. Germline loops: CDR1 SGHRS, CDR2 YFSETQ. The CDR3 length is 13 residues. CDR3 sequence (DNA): TGCGCCAGCAGCTTGGGAACCTCTGCTGAAGCTTTCTTT. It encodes CASSLGTSAEAFF.

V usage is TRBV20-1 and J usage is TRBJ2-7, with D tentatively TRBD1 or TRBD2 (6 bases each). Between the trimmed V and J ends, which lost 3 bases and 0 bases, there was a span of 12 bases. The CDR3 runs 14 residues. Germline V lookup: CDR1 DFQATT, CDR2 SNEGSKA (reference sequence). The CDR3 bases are TGCAGTGCTAGTGTAGGGGGGAGCTCCTACGAGCAGTACTTC. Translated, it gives CSASVGGSSYEQYF.

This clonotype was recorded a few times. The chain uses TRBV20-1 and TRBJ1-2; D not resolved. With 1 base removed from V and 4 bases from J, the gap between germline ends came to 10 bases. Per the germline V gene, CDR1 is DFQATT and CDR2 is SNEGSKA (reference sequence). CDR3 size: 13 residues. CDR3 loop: CSARARSLYGYTF. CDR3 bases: TGCAGTGCTAGAGCACGGAGCCTCTATGGCTACACCTTC.

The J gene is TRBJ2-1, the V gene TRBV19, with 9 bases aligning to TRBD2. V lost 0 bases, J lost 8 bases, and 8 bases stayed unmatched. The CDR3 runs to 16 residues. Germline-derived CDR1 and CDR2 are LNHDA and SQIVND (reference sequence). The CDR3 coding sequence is TGTGCCAGTAGTATAGACCCAATAGCGGGAGCGGATGAGCAGTTCTTC. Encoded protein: CASSIDPIAGADEQFF. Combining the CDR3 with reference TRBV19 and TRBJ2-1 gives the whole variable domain DGGITQSPKYLFRKEGQNVTLSCEQNLNHDAMYWYRQDPGQGLRLIYYSQIVNDFQKGDIAEGYSVSREKKESFPLTVTSAQKNPTAFYLCASSIDPIAGADEQFFGPGTRLTVL.

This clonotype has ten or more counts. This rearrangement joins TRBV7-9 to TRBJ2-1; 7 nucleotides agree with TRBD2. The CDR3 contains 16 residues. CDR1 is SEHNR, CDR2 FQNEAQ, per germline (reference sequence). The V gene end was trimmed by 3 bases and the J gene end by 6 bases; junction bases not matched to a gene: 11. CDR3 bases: TGTGCCAGCAGCTTTCGACTAGCCCTCCCCATCAATGAGCAGTTCTTC. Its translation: CASSFRLALPINEQFF.

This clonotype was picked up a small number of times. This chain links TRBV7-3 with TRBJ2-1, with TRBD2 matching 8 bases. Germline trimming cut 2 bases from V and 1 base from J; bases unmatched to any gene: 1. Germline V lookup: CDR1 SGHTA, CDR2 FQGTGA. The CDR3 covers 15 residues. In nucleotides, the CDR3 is TGTGCCAGCAGCTTAGGCGGGAGGTCCTACAATGAGCAGTTCTTC. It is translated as CASSLGGRSYNEQFF.

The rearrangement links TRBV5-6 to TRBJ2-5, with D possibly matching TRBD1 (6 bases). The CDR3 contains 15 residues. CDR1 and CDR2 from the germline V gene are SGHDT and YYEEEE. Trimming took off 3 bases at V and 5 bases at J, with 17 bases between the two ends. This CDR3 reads CASSWPSGAGETQYF. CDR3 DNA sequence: TGTGCCAGCAGCTGGCCCTCAGGGGCCGGGGAGACCCAGTACTTC.

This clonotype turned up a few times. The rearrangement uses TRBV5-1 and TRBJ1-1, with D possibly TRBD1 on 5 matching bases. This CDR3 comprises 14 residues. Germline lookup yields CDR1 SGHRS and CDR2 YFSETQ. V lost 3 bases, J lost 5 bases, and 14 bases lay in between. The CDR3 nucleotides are TGCGCCAGCAGCTATGTGGGGGATGGGACTGAAGCTTTCTTT. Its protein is CASSYVGDGTEAFF.

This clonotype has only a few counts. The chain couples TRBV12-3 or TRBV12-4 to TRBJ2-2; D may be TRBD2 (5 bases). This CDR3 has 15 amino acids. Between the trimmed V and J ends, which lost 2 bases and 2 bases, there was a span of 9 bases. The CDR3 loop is CASSLRTFNTGELFF. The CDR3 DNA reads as TGTGCCAGCAGTTTAAGGACTTTTAACACCGGGGAGCTGTTTTTT.

CDR3: CASSLVLIQQTQYF. The DNA for the CDR3 is TGCGCCAGCAGCTTGGTGTTAATCCAGCAGACCCAGTACTTC. V is TRBV5-1 and J is TRBJ2-5; no clear D gene. The CDR3 extends over 14 amino acids. Trimming pared 0 bases from V and 6 bases from J, leaving 12 bases between. Germline CDR1 SGHRS, CDR2 YFSETQ.

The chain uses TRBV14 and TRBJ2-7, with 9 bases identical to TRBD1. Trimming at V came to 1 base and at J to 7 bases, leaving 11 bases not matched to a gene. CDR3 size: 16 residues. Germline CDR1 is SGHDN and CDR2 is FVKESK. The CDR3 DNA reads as TGTGCCAGCAGCCAAGCCCTGGGACAGGGATTTGGGGAGCAGTACTTC. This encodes CASSQALGQGFGEQYF.

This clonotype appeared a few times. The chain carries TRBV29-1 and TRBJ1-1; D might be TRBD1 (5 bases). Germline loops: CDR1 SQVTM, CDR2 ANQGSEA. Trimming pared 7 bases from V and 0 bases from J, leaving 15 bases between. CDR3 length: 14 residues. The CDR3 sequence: CSGKTTAMNTEAFF. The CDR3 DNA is TGCAGCGGGAAGACGACAGCCATGAACACTGAAGCTTTCTTT.

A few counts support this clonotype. The CDR3 DNA is TGCGCCAGCACGATGCCAGGGGGAGACACTGAAGCTTTCTTT. It specifies CASTMPGGDTEAFF. The rearrangement joins TRBV10-2 to TRBJ1-1; TRBD1 aligns across 7 bases. Trimming took 7 bases from V and 3 from J; bases not matched to a gene: 8. The CDR3 runs 14 residues. Per germline, CDR1 WSHSY and CDR2 SAAADI.

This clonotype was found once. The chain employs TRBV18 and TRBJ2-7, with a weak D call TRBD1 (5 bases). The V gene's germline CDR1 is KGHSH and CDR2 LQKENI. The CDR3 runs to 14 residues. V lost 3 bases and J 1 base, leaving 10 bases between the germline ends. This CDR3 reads CASSPWTPSYEQYF. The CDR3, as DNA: TGTGCCAGCTCACCGTGGACACCGTCCTACGAGCAGTACTTC.

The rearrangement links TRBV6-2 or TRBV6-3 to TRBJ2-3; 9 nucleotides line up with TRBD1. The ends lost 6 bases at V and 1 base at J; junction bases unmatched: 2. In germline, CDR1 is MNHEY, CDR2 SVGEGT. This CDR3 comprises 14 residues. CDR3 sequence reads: CASRRDRGTDTQYF. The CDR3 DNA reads TGTGCCAGCAGACGGGACAGGGGCACAGATACGCAGTATTTT.

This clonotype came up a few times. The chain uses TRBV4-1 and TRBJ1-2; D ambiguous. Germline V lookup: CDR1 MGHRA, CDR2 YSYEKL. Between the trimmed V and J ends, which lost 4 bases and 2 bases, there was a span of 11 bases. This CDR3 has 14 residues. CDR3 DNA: TGCGCCAGCAGCCTAAACTGGGGAAACTATGGCTACACCTTC. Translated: CASSLNWGNYGYTF.

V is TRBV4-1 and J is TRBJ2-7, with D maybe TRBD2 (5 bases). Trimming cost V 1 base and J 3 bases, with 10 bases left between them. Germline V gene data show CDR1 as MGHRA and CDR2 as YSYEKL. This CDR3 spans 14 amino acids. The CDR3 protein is CASSQGLGGYEQYF. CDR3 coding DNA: TGCGCCAGCAGCCAAGGCCTAGGAGGCTACGAGCAGTACTTC.